The rows below give T cell receptor beta chains drawn from one sample of a study of T cell responses to AZD1222 COVID-19 vaccine. The method was immunoSEQ multiplex PCR; TCRdb's version includes in-frame clones alone and lacks a portion of them. Of over 120,000 clones in the sample, about 93% were seen once. The sample was peripheral blood, taken on day 0 of AZD1222 vaccination. The receptor source for this set is an adult in good health. CDR3s include the opening cysteine and the closing phenylalanine or tryptophan. D genes are given only for firm matches. Clone size appears in some rows only: once, few, many, or a class for an expanded clone.

V gene: TRBV19
J gene: TRBJ1-1
D gene: -
CDR3 length: 15
clone size: -
CDR3 protein: CASSIGSRISTVAFF
CDR3 DNA: TGTGCCAGTAGTATTGGAAGCAGGATATCTACCGTCGCTTTCTTT

V gene: TRBV11-3
J gene: TRBJ2-7
D gene: TRBD1
CDR3 length: 12
clone size: -
CDR3 protein: CASSSYRGEQYF
CDR3 DNA: TGTGCCAGCAGCTCCTACAGGGGTGAGCAGTACTTC

V gene: TRBV19
J gene: TRBJ1-1
D gene: -
CDR3 length: 13
clone size: -
CDR3 protein: CASSIGQQLQAFF
CDR3 DNA: TGTGCCAGTAGTATAGGTCAGCAACTACAAGCTTTCTTT

V gene: TRBV19
J gene: TRBJ2-5
D gene: -
CDR3 length: 15
clone size: -
CDR3 protein: CASSSMPGPQETQYF
CDR3 DNA: TGTGCCAGTAGTTCCATGCCGGGACCGCAAGAGACCCAGTACTTC

V gene: TRBV9
J gene: TRBJ1-1
D gene: TRBD1
CDR3 length: 16
clone size: once
CDR3 protein: CASSVGWDRVNTEAFF
CDR3 DNA: TGTGCCAGCAGCGTAGGTTGGGACAGGGTAAACACTGAAGCTTTCTTT

V gene: TRBV6-1
J gene: TRBJ1-5
D gene: -
CDR3 length: 18
clone size: few
CDR3 protein: CASSEDYGYPYSNQPQHF
CDR3 DNA: TGTGCCAGCAGTGAAGACTACGGCTACCCTTATAGCAATCAGCCCCAGCATTTT

V gene: TRBV19
J gene: TRBJ1-4
D gene: -
CDR3 length: 12
clone size: -
CDR3 protein: CASSRPSGKLFF
CDR3 DNA: TGTGCCAGTAGTCGACCTTCTGGAAAACTGTTTTTT

V gene: TRBV6-1
J gene: TRBJ1-3
D gene: -
CDR3 length: 15
clone size: -
CDR3 protein: CASSEGRVSGNTIYF
CDR3 DNA: TGTGCCAGCAGTGAGGGCAGGGTGTCTGGAAACACCATATATTTT

V gene: TRBV7-8
J gene: TRBJ1-2
D gene: -
CDR3 length: 14
clone size: once
CDR3 protein: CASSLGSTSYRYTF
CDR3 DNA: TGTGCCAGCAGCTTAGGTAGTACGAGCTATCGCTACACCTTC

V gene: TRBV25-1
J gene: TRBJ1-2
D gene: -
CDR3 length: 11
clone size: -
CDR3 protein: CASSEIYGYTF
CDR3 DNA: TGTGCCAGCAGTGAGATTTATGGCTACACCTTC

V gene: TRBV12-5
J gene: TRBJ2-1
D gene: TRBD2
CDR3 length: 17
clone size: -
CDR3 protein: CASGLVLAGGPGNEQFF
CDR3 DNA: TGTGCTAGTGGTTTGGTCCTAGCGGGAGGGCCTGGTAATGAGCAGTTCTTC

V gene: TRBV15
J gene: TRBJ2-2
D gene: -
CDR3 length: 15
clone size: -
CDR3 protein: CATSRDAEGPGELFF
CDR3 DNA: TGTGCCACCAGCAGAGATGCCGAGGGCCCCGGGGAGCTGTTTTTT

V gene: TRBV9
J gene: TRBJ2-1
D gene: -
CDR3 length: 16
clone size: -
CDR3 protein: CASTGYGRGPYNEQFF
CDR3 DNA: TGTGCCAGCACCGGATACGGGAGGGGGCCTTACAATGAGCAGTTCTTC

V gene: TRBV27
J gene: TRBJ2-1
D gene: TRBD2
CDR3 length: 20
clone size: -
CDR3 protein: CASSLWGGTSGRRLNNEQFF
CDR3 DNA: TGTGCCAGCAGCCTATGGGGCGGGACTAGCGGGAGGAGGTTGAACAATGAGCAGTTCTTC

V gene: TRBV5-1
J gene: TRBJ2-7
D gene: TRBD1
CDR3 length: 16
clone size: -
CDR3 protein: CASSPRAGQGTYEQYF
CDR3 DNA: TGCGCCAGCAGCCCGAGGGCGGGACAGGGGACCTACGAGCAGTACTTC

V gene: TRBV11-2
J gene: TRBJ1-5
D gene: -
CDR3 length: 14
clone size: -
CDR3 protein: CASSQNRAGQPQHF
CDR3 DNA: TGTGCCAGCAGCCAAAACAGGGCCGGGCAGCCCCAGCATTTT

V gene: TRBV10-3
J gene: TRBJ2-2
D gene: TRBD2
CDR3 length: 18
clone size: -
CDR3 protein: CAISERAVLAGATGELFF
CDR3 DNA: TGTGCCATCAGTGAGAGGGCGGTTCTAGCGGGAGCCACCGGGGAGCTGTTTTTT

V gene: TRBV27
J gene: TRBJ1-2
D gene: TRBD1
CDR3 length: 14
clone size: -
CDR3 protein: CASSRQGGYYGYTF
CDR3 DNA: TGTGCCAGCAGCAGACAGGGCGGCTATTATGGCTACACCTTC

V gene: TRBV29-1
J gene: TRBJ1-3
D gene: -
CDR3 length: 13
clone size: -
CDR3 protein: CSVEDRGENTIYF
CDR3 DNA: TGCAGCGTTGAAGATCGAGGGGAGAACACCATATATTTT

V gene: TRBV11-2
J gene: TRBJ1-3
D gene: -
CDR3 length: 15
clone size: -
CDR3 protein: CASSPRALSGNTIYF
CDR3 DNA: TGTGCCAGCAGCCCCCGGGCCCTCTCTGGAAACACCATATATTTT

V gene: TRBV15
J gene: TRBJ2-7
D gene: -
CDR3 length: 14
clone size: -
CDR3 protein: CATSRAGGIYEQYF
CDR3 DNA: TGTGCCACCAGCAGAGCCGGGGGTATCTACGAGCAGTACTTC

V gene: TRBV27
J gene: TRBJ2-5
D gene: -
CDR3 length: 13
clone size: -
CDR3 protein: CASTRTGGETQYF
CDR3 DNA: TGTGCCAGCACCAGGACGGGCGGGGAGACCCAGTACTTC

V gene: TRBV7-9
J gene: TRBJ1-2
D gene: TRBD1
CDR3 length: 16
clone size: -
CDR3 protein: CASTSGTGGFSSGYTF
CDR3 DNA: TGTGCCAGCACCTCCGGGACAGGGGGCTTTTCTTCTGGCTACACCTTC